This T cell receptor beta chain was identified during a study of T cell responses to AZD1222 COVID-19 vaccine. The study, taken as a whole, reports: White British people made up most donors, females outnumbered males, and clonal diversity was possibly underestimated.

Turning to this clone: The target antigen is unknown.

The method was immunoSEQ multiplex PCR; TCRdb's version includes in-frame clones alone and lacks a portion of them. The repertoire holds about 140,000 clones, with approximately 90% as singletons. The sequenced sample was peripheral blood, obtained 28 days after the second AZD1222 dose. The clonotype was recovered from an adult who received the AZD1222 COVID-19 vaccine.

For the CDR3, the DNA is TGTGCCAGCTCACCGAAGACAGATTCACCCCTCCACTTT. This gives the protein CASSPKTDSPLHF. The gene calls are TRBV18 and TRBJ1-6; tentatively, D is TRBD1 (5 bases). Trimming stripped 3 bases from V and 8 bases from J, with 8 bases between. This CDR3 is built from 13 residues. Germline V gene sequence: CDR1 KGHSH, CDR2 LQKENI.